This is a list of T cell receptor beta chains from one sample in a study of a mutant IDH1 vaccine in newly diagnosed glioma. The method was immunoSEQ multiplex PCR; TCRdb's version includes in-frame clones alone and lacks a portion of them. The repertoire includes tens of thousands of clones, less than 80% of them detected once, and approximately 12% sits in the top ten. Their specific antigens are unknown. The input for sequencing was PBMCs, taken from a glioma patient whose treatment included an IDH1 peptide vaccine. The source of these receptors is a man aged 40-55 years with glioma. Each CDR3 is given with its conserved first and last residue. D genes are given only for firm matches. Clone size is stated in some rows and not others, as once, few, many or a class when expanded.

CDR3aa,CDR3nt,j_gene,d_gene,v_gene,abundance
CASSYGEQYF,TGTGCCAGCAGTTATGGGGAGCAGTACTTC,TRBJ2-7,-,TRBV2,-
CASSYGTGSYEQYF,TGTGCCAGCAGCTACGGGACGGGCTCCTACGAGCAGTACTTC,TRBJ2-7,-,TRBV7-8,-
CASGGRTDTQYF,TGTGCCAGCGGGGGGCGCACAGATACGCAGTATTTT,TRBJ2-3,-,TRBV11-3,-
CAWSVAIGGRSNQPQHF,TGTGCCTGGAGTGTGGCTATAGGGGGGCGTAGCAATCAGCCCCAGCATTTT,TRBJ1-5,-,TRBV30,-
CASSLGTGSFGTQYF,TGTGCCAGCAGCTTAGGGACAGGGAGCTTCGGGACCCAGTACTTC,TRBJ2-5,TRBD1,TRBV5-6,-
CASSPQVNYGYTF,TGTGCCAGTAGTCCACAGGTCAACTATGGCTACACCTTC,TRBJ1-2,-,TRBV19,once
CASSYRGSTDTQYF,TGTGCCAGCAGTTACAGGGGCAGCACAGATACGCAGTATTTT,TRBJ2-3,-,TRBV6-5,-
CASSLVLAGSETQYF,TGTGCCAGCAGCTTAGTTCTAGCGGGATCAGAGACCCAGTACTTC,TRBJ2-5,TRBD2,TRBV7-2,-
CASSPVGWETQYF,TGTGCCAGCAGCCCAGTGGGGTGGGAGACCCAGTACTTC,TRBJ2-5,-,TRBV7-8,-
CASSQRHRGPEAFF,TGTGCCAGCAGCCAAAGACACAGGGGTCCGGAAGCTTTCTTT,TRBJ1-1,TRBD1,TRBV7-2,-
CSAGTQSTGELFF,TGCAGCGCCGGGACACAAAGCACCGGGGAGCTGTTTTTT,TRBJ2-2,-,TRBV29-1,-
CASKTGGWREGRDTQYF,TGTGCCAGCAAGACAGGGGGCTGGCGGGAGGGGAGAGATACGCAGTATTTT,TRBJ2-3,-,TRBV6-4,-
CASSFWTGGRTDTQYF,TGTGCCAGCAGCTTTTGGACAGGGGGGCGCACAGATACGCAGTATTTT,TRBJ2-3,TRBD1,TRBV14,-
CASSVGATSDQETQYF,TGTGCCAGCAGCGTAGGGGCGACTAGCGACCAAGAGACCCAGTACTTC,TRBJ2-5,TRBD2,TRBV9,-
CASSSWTATGREQFF,TGTGCCAGCAGCTCTTGGACAGCTACCGGCAGGGAGCAGTTCTTC,TRBJ2-1,-,TRBV7-8,-
CSVGGTAHADGYTF,TGCAGCGTTGGAGGGACAGCGCACGCAGATGGCTACACCTTC,TRBJ1-2,TRBD1,TRBV29-1,-
CASSQGGRAQYF,TGTGCCAGCAGCCAGGGTGGGAGGGCCCAGTACTTC,TRBJ2-5,TRBD2,TRBV7-2,-
CASSQLKGEQFF,TGCGCCAGCAGCCAACTAAAGGGTGAGCAGTTCTTC,TRBJ2-1,-,TRBV4-3,-
CASSSSRQGGSEAFF,TGTGCCAGCAGTTCCTCCCGTCAGGGTGGGTCTGAAGCTTTCTTT,TRBJ1-1,-,TRBV6-6,-
CASSLAGTGGMNTEAFF,TGTGCCAGCAGCTTAGCAGGGACCGGGGGAATGAACACTGAAGCTTTCTTT,TRBJ1-1,-,TRBV11-2,-
CASSYGLAELYEQYF,TGTGCCAGCAGTTACGGGCTAGCGGAACTCTACGAGCAGTACTTC,TRBJ2-7,TRBD2,TRBV6-5,once
CASSLARTGIRSYEQYF,TGTGCCAGCAGCTTGGCCCGGACAGGCATAAGATCCTACGAGCAGTACTTC,TRBJ2-7,TRBD1,TRBV5-6,-
CASSDVLAGSNEQFF,TGTGCCAGCAGTGACGTACTAGCGGGTAGCAATGAGCAGTTCTTC,TRBJ2-1,TRBD2,TRBV6-4,-
CASSESRDRGPNQPQHF,TGTGCCAGCAGTGAGTCCCGGGACAGGGGCCCCAATCAGCCCCAGCATTTT,TRBJ1-5,TRBD1,TRBV27,-
CASSMVGTVRNSYNEQFF,TGTGCCAGTAGTATGGTCGGGACTGTCCGGAACTCCTACAATGAGCAGTTCTTC,TRBJ2-1,-,TRBV19,-
CASSPWGQARTEAFF,TGTGCCAGCAGTCCCTGGGGGCAAGCAAGGACTGAAGCTTTCTTT,TRBJ1-1,-,TRBV11-3,-
CASSTYAGTNNEQFF,TGTGCCAGCAGCACCTATGCCGGGACCAACAATGAGCAGTTCTTC,TRBJ2-1,-,TRBV9,-
CASSLSTGGAGTDTQYF,TGCGCCAGCAGCCTGTCCACAGGGGGCGCGGGCACAGATACGCAGTATTTT,TRBJ2-3,TRBD1,TRBV5-1,-
CASSRGQVSYEQYF,TGCGCCAGCAGCAGGGGACAGGTCTCCTACGAGCAGTACTTC,TRBJ2-7,TRBD1,TRBV5-1,-
CASSVPGEETQYF,TGTGCCAGCAGCGTCCCAGGGGAAGAGACCCAGTACTTC,TRBJ2-5,-,TRBV5-6,-
CASRQGAGNTIYF,TGTGCCAGCAGACAGGGGGCGGGAAACACCATATATTTT,TRBJ1-3,TRBD1,TRBV2,-
CASRGVISGNTIYF,TGTGCCAGCAGAGGGGTCATCTCTGGAAACACCATATATTTT,TRBJ1-3,-,TRBV6-5,-
CASSQARRGTYNEQFF,TGCGCCAGCAGCCAAGCCCGGCGGGGAACCTACAATGAGCAGTTCTTC,TRBJ2-1,-,TRBV4-3,-
CASSPGQGTEAFF,TGTGCCAGCTCACCAGGCCAGGGCACTGAAGCTTTCTTT,TRBJ1-1,-,TRBV18,-
CSVSFYRGEKLFF,TGCAGCGTTTCCTTTTATCGAGGGGAAAAACTGTTTTTT,TRBJ1-4,-,TRBV29-1,-
CAWSEGGLNEAFF,TGTGCCTGGAGTGAGGGGGGTCTAAATGAAGCTTTCTTT,TRBJ1-1,-,TRBV30,few
CASSLGRYTDTQYF,TGCGCCAGCAGCTTGGGCAGGTACACAGATACGCAGTATTTT,TRBJ2-3,-,TRBV5-1,-
CASSVGRTGETQYF,TGTGCCAGCTCAGTTGGAAGGACAGGGGAGACCCAGTACTTC,TRBJ2-5,TRBD1,TRBV18,-
CASSYSLAGKNEQFF,TGTGCCAGCAGTTACTCCCTAGCGGGAAAAAATGAGCAGTTCTTC,TRBJ2-1,TRBD2,TRBV6-5,-
CASSGSGADTGELFF,TGTGCCAGCAGCGGAAGCGGGGCGGACACCGGGGAGCTGTTTTTT,TRBJ2-2,TRBD2,TRBV9,few
CASSLRDRGFIGQYF,TGTGCCAGCAGCCTCCGGGACAGGGGTTTCATTGGGCAGTACTTC,TRBJ2-7,TRBD1,TRBV7-2,-
CATSGSLGQATGGYTF,TGTGCCACCAGCGGAAGCCTGGGACAGGCGACGGGCGGCTACACCTTC,TRBJ1-2,TRBD1,TRBV15,-
CASSEGTGRTNEKLFF,TGTGCCAGCAGTGAAGGGACAGGGCGGACTAATGAAAAACTGTTTTTT,TRBJ1-4,TRBD1,TRBV2,-
CASSPSVGTKVF,TGTGCCAGCAGTCCATCCGTGGGGACGAAGGTCTTC,TRBJ2-1,-,TRBV7-2,-
CASSSFRTGLMGYTF,TGTGCCAGCAGCTCCTTTCGGACAGGCCTAATGGGCTACACCTTC,TRBJ1-2,TRBD1,TRBV11-2,-
CASTGDRNTEAFF,TGTGCCAGCACTGGGGACAGGAACACTGAAGCTTTCTTT,TRBJ1-1,TRBD1,TRBV11-3,-
CASSLQGDNQPQHF,TGCGCCAGCAGTTTACAGGGGGACAATCAGCCCCAGCATTTT,TRBJ1-5,TRBD1,TRBV10-1,few
CASSPGTGYNEQFF,TGCGCCAGCAGCCCCGGGACAGGATACAATGAGCAGTTCTTC,TRBJ2-1,TRBD1,TRBV5-1,-
CASSPTPIDTQYF,TGTGCCAGCAGTCCTACCCCCATCGATACGCAGTATTTT,TRBJ2-3,-,TRBV27,-
CASSFGENGNTIYF,TGTGCCAGCAGCTTCGGAGAAAATGGAAACACCATATATTTT,TRBJ1-3,-,TRBV7-9,-
CSVVQGRSTDTQYF,TGCAGCGTTGTGCAGGGGCGGAGCACAGATACGCAGTATTTT,TRBJ2-3,-,TRBV29-1,-
CASSPGPGPVSAGNTIYF,TGTGCCAGCAGCCCAGGCCCGGGGCCGGTCTCAGCAGGAAACACCATATATTTT,TRBJ1-3,-,TRBV7-9,-
CASSQDPRVPTGELFF,TGCGCCAGCAGCCAAGATCCTCGAGTCCCCACCGGGGAGCTGTTTTTT,TRBJ2-2,-,TRBV4-3,-